One sample yielded the 17 T cell receptor beta chains listed below, sequenced in a study of blood T cell repertoires in COVID-19. TCRdb's table, derived via immunoSEQ multiplex PCR, lists solely in-frame clones and lacks some. Counted here are approximately 210,000 clones, approximately 80% occurring once; the ten biggest clones make up 15%. Sequencing was carried out using PBMCs or T cells enriched from blood (not recorded which). Every receptor here comes from a man aged 35 to 55 who had recovered from COVID-19.

This clone showed up just once. This CDR3 reads CASSLDSQGAVSGYTF. CDR3 DNA sequence: TGCGCCAGCAGCTTGGATTCACAGGGGGCGGTTTCCGGCTACACCTTC. The chain combines TRBV5-1 with TRBJ1-2, with 9 positions matching TRBD1. Losses at the gene ends were 0 bases for V and 8 bases for J; bases not matched to a gene: 11. Germline V gives CDR1 SGHRS, CDR2 YFSETQ. The CDR3 length is 16 residues.

The rearrangement links TRBV6-6 to TRBJ1-4, with D perhaps TRBD1 (6 bases). With 5 bases removed from V and 2 bases from J, the gap between germline ends came to 15 bases. The CDR3 extends over 16 amino acids. CDR1 MNHNY and CDR2 SVGAGI come from the germline V gene (reference sequence). The CDR3 coding sequence is TGTGCCAGCAGTCTGCGACCGAGGGGGACTAATGAAAAACTGTTTTTT. Protein product: CASSLRPRGTNEKLFF.

This clone was observed a handful of times. The gene calls are TRBV4-1 and TRBJ1-1, with D possibly being TRBD1 (6 bases). V lost 4 bases and J 4 bases, leaving 16 bases between the germline ends. CDR3 length equals 15 residues. Germline V gene sequence: CDR1 MGHRA, CDR2 YSYEKL. The CDR3 reads CASSPRGGPGTEAFF. CDR3 DNA: TGCGCCAGCAGCCCGCGCGGGGGGCCTGGCACTGAAGCTTTCTTT.

This sequence joins TRBV29-1 and TRBJ1-2; D not resolved. The CDR3 is 13 amino acids. The germline gives CDR1 SQVTM, CDR2 ANQGSEA. The germline V and J ends were trimmed by 1 base and 1 base, with 7 bases remaining between them. In nucleotides, the CDR3 is TGCAGCGTTGAAGGGGCGCTTAACTATGGCTACACCTTC. As protein: CSVEGALNYGYTF.

V and J are TRBV27 and TRBJ2-7; possible D gene TRBD2, 6 bases. Trimming left V 4 bases short and J 0 bases short, with 19 bases between. Germline V gene lookup returns CDR1 MNHEY and CDR2 SMNVEV (reference sequence). The CDR3 consists of 17 residues. The CDR3 nucleotides read TGTGCCAGCAGTTCCCTCCGGAGGCGGGGCAGCTCCTACGAGCAGTACTTC. Its protein product is CASSSLRRRGSSYEQYF.

This chain connects TRBV9 to TRBJ2-7; 9 bases fit TRBD2. Germline lookup yields CDR1 SGDLS and CDR2 YYNGEE. The CDR3 has 15 amino acids. V dropped 3 bases and J dropped 5; count of bases not matched to a gene: 9. The CDR3 region is CASSARGGAWHEQYF. The CDR3 region has the DNA TGTGCCAGCAGCGCCCGCGGGGGGGCCTGGCACGAGCAGTACTTC.

Concerning this clone itself: Within the sample, other DNA sequences also encode this same CDR3. Written as DNA, the CDR3 is TGCGCCAGCAGCGTCGGGGGTTCCAATCAGCCCCAGCATTTT. It yields the protein CASSVGGSNQPQHF. The chain employs TRBV5-1 and TRBJ1-5; perhaps TRBD1 as D (5 bases). Trimming shortened V by 4 bases and J by 3 bases, and 11 bases separated the two germline ends. The CDR3 is 14 amino acids. The V gene's germline CDR1 is SGHRS and CDR2 YFSETQ. Together with reference TRBV5-1 and TRBJ1-5, the CDR3 gives the full variable domain: KAGVTQTPRYLIKTRGQQVTLSCSPISGHRSVSWYQQTPGQGLQFLFEYFSETQRNKGNFPGRFSGRQFSNSRSEMNVSTLELGDSALYLCASSVGGSNQPQHFGDGTRLSIL.

The chain combines TRBV7-2 with TRBJ2-6, with TRBD1 matching 7 bases. CDR3 length: 17 residues. Germline V gene sequence: CDR1 SGHTA, CDR2 FQGNSA. Trimming removed 5 bases from V and 0 bases from J; junction bases left unmatched: 7. The CDR3 here is CASSQQGPFSGANVLTF. CDR3 sequence (DNA): TGTGCCAGCAGCCAACAGGGGCCTTTCTCTGGGGCCAACGTCCTGACTTTC.

This clone was seen only once. The chain couples TRBV4-1 to TRBJ1-6; 7 nucleotides line up with TRBD1. Germline CDR1 is MGHRA and CDR2 is YSYEKL. The CDR3 runs to 17 residues. V lost 3 bases and J lost 0; bases outside the gene matches: 5. As DNA, the CDR3 is TGCGCCAGCAGCCAGGTCGACAGGGCCTCCTATAATTCACCCCTCCACTTT. Translating it yields CASSQVDRASYNSPLHF.

The chain joins TRBV2 to TRBJ1-2, with a tentative D call TRBD1 (6 bases). Germline lookup yields CDR1 SNHLY and CDR2 FYNNEI. The length of the CDR3 is 12 residues. V lost 5 bases and J 7 bases, leaving 11 bases between the germline ends. This chain's CDR3 is CASSLQGGGYTF. The DNA for the CDR3 is TGTGCCAGCAGTCTCCAAGGGGGTGGCTACACCTTC.

This chain joins TRBV3-1 (or the pseudogene TRBV3-2) and TRBJ1-5; tentative D call: TRBD1 (6 bases). Germline assignment: CDR1 LGHDT and CDR2 YNNKEL (reference sequence). This CDR3 contains 15 residues. V was shortened by 0 bases and J by 6 bases, with 12 bases between the two germline ends. Here the CDR3 DNA reads TGTGCCAGCAGCCAAGATAGAGGGGGGGGTCAGCCCCAGCATTTT. Its translation is CASSQDRGGGQPQHF.

This chain links TRBV15 with TRBJ2-7, with 8 bases aligning to TRBD2. Germline CDR1 LNHNV, CDR2 YYDKDF (reference sequence). Trimming removed 6 bases from V and 0 bases from J; junction bases left unmatched: 7. The CDR3 totals 15 residues. The CDR3: CATRESGGSSYEQYF. The DNA of the CDR3 is TGTGCCACCAGGGAGAGCGGGGGAAGCTCCTACGAGCAGTACTTC.

This chain joins TRBV24-1 and TRBJ1-4; no clear D. Trimming shortened V by 4 bases and J by 7 bases, and 12 bases separated the two germline ends. Germline CDR1 is KGHDR and CDR2 is SFDVKD. This CDR3 region has 14 residues. The CDR3 sequence: CATSESGRAEKLFF. For the CDR3, the DNA is TGTGCCACCAGTGAAAGCGGGAGGGCTGAAAAACTGTTTTTT.

This clone was found once. The V and J genes are TRBV5-1 and TRBJ1-5; D is undetermined. Trimming shortened V by 0 bases and J by 4 bases, and 8 bases separated the two germline ends. CDR1 SGHRS and CDR2 YFSETQ come from the germline V gene. The length of the CDR3 is 14 residues. The chain's CDR3 is CASSLDGLNQPQHF. In nucleotides, the CDR3 is TGCGCCAGCAGCTTGGACGGGTTAAATCAGCCCCAGCATTTT.

This chain connects TRBV24-1 to TRBJ1-5; 7 nucleotides agree with TRBD1. The CDR3 is made up of 17 amino acids. J was trimmed by 2 bases and V by 3 bases; bases with no gene match: 9. The germline V gene encodes CDR1 KGHDR and CDR2 SFDVKD. This CDR3 is CATSDVSTGSGNQPQHF. For the CDR3, the DNA is TGTGCCACCAGTGATGTATCGACAGGGTCGGGCAATCAGCCCCAGCATTTT.

The V call is TRBV5-1, the J call TRBJ1-1; no clear D gene. In germline, CDR1 is SGHRS, CDR2 YFSETQ. This CDR3 region has 15 residues. With 0 bases removed from V and 3 bases from J, the gap between germline ends came to 12 bases. CDR3 nucleotide sequence: TGCGCCAGCAGCTTGGGCGGGTTACCCGACACTGAAGCTTTCTTT. It codes for CASSLGGLPDTEAFF.

The J gene is TRBJ1-1, the V gene TRBV28, with 10 bases identical to TRBD1. Germline V gives CDR1 MDHEN, CDR2 SYDVKM. With 5 bases clipped from V and 4 bases from J, the junction kept 4 bases outside the gene matches. The CDR3 totals 14 residues. CDR3 loop: CASSRQGASTEAFF. For the CDR3, the DNA is TGTGCCAGCAGTCGACAGGGGGCAAGCACTGAAGCTTTCTTT. The full variable domain, in which reference TRBV28 and TRBJ1-1 provide the parts outside the CDR3, is DVKVTQSSRYLVKRTGEKVFLECVQDMDHENMFWYRQDPGLGLRLIYFSYDVKMKEKGDIPEGYSVSREKKERFSLILESASTNQTSMYLCASSRQGASTEAFFGQGTRLTVV.